Detailed here is one T cell receptor beta chain. The antigen remains undetermined. The record originates from a study of cytomegalovirus exposure and HLA in healthy donors. The wider study: The platform used for the 120 or so validation repertoires matched that of the roughly 670 first-cohort repertoires, a later analysis reported.

Data came from immunoSEQ multiplex PCR; TCRdb stores just in-frame clones and leaves some out. The sample has 130,000 to 150,000 clones, around 88% seen once; the top ten hold 7.5% to 8.5%. Germline trimming cut 1 base from V and 2 bases from J; bases unmatched to any gene: 7. The CDR3 sequence is 17 residues long. Per the germline V gene, CDR1 is SGHTA and CDR2 is FQGNSA. Study-wide results and limits: In vitro experiments confirmed that a few CMV-associated chains were specific for CMV antigens.

The source material was PBMCs. This chain uses TRBV7-2 with TRBJ2-3, with 9 positions matching TRBD2. This sequence was found in a young woman in good health and CMV-seropositive. This chain's CDR3 is CASSLVAGGPFTDTQYF. For the CDR3, the DNA is TGTGCCAGCAGCTTAGTTGCGGGGGGGCCCTTCACAGATACGCAGTATTTT.